This T cell receptor beta chain was identified during a study of PD-1 blockade in classical Hodgkin lymphoma. Each patient's relapse followed autologous stem cell transplantation, and brentuximab vedotin exposure varied. Best responses included complete response and partial response; otherwise, the best response was progressive disease. Overall study results and limits: The authors have not defined what causes the repertoire differences, possibly disease activity or prior therapy.

This table comes from immunoSEQ multiplex PCR, and its TCRdb copy is limited to in-frame clones, with some not included. Of about 13,000 clones listed, over 75% are singletons. As to this clone: Its antigen is not known.

This material consisted of peripheral blood mononuclear cells (PBMCs), taken at baseline. The TCR sequence derives from a human donor with classical Hodgkin lymphoma.

In DNA form, the CDR3 reads TGTGCCAGCTGGGGGGGGGACAGGGGCCCAACGGGAGCCAAAAACATTCAGTACTTC. It codes for CASWGGDRGPTGAKNIQYF. The V and J genes are TRBV6-4 and TRBJ2-4, with TRBD1 identical over 10 bases. Trimming removed 8 bases from V and 0 bases from J; junction bases left unmatched: 16. The CDR3 spans 19 residues. Germline assignment: CDR1 MRHNA and CDR2 SNTAGT.